The entry below describes one TCR beta chain. This table comes from immunoSEQ multiplex PCR, and its TCRdb copy is limited to in-frame clones, with some not included. The sample yields 60,000 to 75,000 clones, about 82% seen once. The sample comes from a study of control samples from healthy donors and cancer patients. CDR1 MDHEN and CDR2 SYDVKM come from the germline V gene. The V segment lost 10 bases and the J segment 7 bases; nucleotides outside the gene matches: 18. The CDR3 is made up of 15 amino acids. Sequencing input: blood. This sequence joins TRBV28 and TRBJ2-7; 8 bases are a match to TRBD1. The receptor was derived from a man aged 35-49 years in good health. The CDR3 sequence: CATVSGTGSLGEQYF. As DNA, the CDR3 is TGTGCCACCGTTTCCGGGACAGGTTCCTTAGGGGAGCAGTACTTC.